Listed here are 30 T cell receptor beta chains from one sample, sequenced in a study of OX40 agonist ivuxolimab in advanced cancers. Repertoires were generated with immunoSEQ multiplex PCR, while TCRdb's copy carries only in-frame clones and drops some. Here the sample spans roughly 18,000 clones, 55% to 80% being singletons. Sequencing was performed on CD4+ or CD8+ T cells sorted from blood, taken in a trial of the OX40 agonist ivuxolimab. The receptors here all came from an adult with an advanced solid tumor such as melanoma, head and neck, liver or kidney cancer.

This clone has just one count. The chain employs TRBV4-2 and TRBJ1-5; D remains unclear. The V end lost 4 bases, the J end lost 5 bases, and 12 bases lay between the germline ends. Looked up from germline, CDR1 is LGHNA and CDR2 is YNFKEQ. The CDR3 sequence is 14 residues long. DNA of the CDR3: TGTGCCAGCAGCCCTTCCCTCAGTGATCAGCCCCAGCATTTT. It encodes CASSPSLSDQPQHF.

The CDR3 here is CASSLPGLAGGTYEQYF. DNA of the CDR3: TGTGCCAGCAGCTTGCCGGGACTAGCGGGGGGAACCTACGAGCAGTACTTC. The J gene is TRBJ2-7, the V gene TRBV7-2, with 15 bases identical to TRBD2. V was clipped by 3 bases and J by 2 bases; unmatched bases: 5. Germline V CDR1 and CDR2: SGHTA, FQGNSA. The CDR3 spans 17 residues.

This chain uses TRBV27 with TRBJ1-2; no definite D call. This CDR3 region has 13 residues. Trimming took 6 bases from V and 2 from J, leaving 10 bases between them. CDR1 and CDR2 (germline): MNHEY, SMNVEV (reference sequence). DNA of the CDR3: TGTGCCAGCAGCCCCGCTCTAAACTATGGCTACACCTTC. This gives the protein CASSPALNYGYTF.

The V and J genes are TRBV5-6 and TRBJ2-7; D is perhaps TRBD2 (6 bases). Trimming stripped 2 bases from V and 6 bases from J, with 9 bases between. CDR1 and CDR2 from the germline V gene are SGHDT and YYEEEE. The CDR3 runs 12 residues. CDR3 residues: CASSFGGSEQYF. CDR3 DNA: TGTGCCAGCAGCTTCGGGGGTTCCGAGCAGTACTTC.

This clone has just one count. This chain uses TRBV4-3 with TRBJ2-3, with no clear D. The CDR3 spans 15 residues. Trimming removed 0 bases from V and 4 bases from J, with 11 bases in between. Germline-derived CDR1 and CDR2 are LGHNA and YSLEER. This CDR3 reads CASSQDGVRPDTQYF. The CDR3 DNA sequence: TGCGCCAGCAGCCAAGATGGAGTCCGCCCAGATACGCAGTATTTT.

The genes are TRBV10-1 and TRBJ1-4; TRBD1 matches 10 bases. The CDR3 totals 16 residues. Per the germline V gene, CDR1 is WNHNN and CDR2 is SYGVQD (reference sequence). J lost 8 bases, V lost 5 bases, and 11 bases had no gene match. CDR3 region: CASSNHWTGGKEKLFF. The CDR3 DNA sequence: TGCGCCAGCAGTAATCATTGGACAGGGGGAAAGGAAAAACTGTTTTTT.

This clone was recorded only once. The genes are TRBV27 and TRBJ2-7; D is unresolved. The CDR3 sequence is 15 residues long. Trimming shortened V by 7 bases and J by 5 bases, and 21 bases separated the two germline ends. The germline CDR1 and CDR2 sequences are MNHEY and SMNVEV (reference sequence). The CDR3 loop reads CASTLDCYTCNEQYF. The CDR3, as DNA: TGTGCCAGCACCCTAGATTGTTACACCTGTAACGAGCAGTACTTC.

The CDR3 reads CASSYGGLRNQPQHF. The CDR3, as DNA: TGTGCCAGCAGTTACGGTGGGCTTCGGAATCAGCCCCAGCATTTT. The genes are TRBV6-5 and TRBJ1-5, with D unclear. With 2 bases removed from V and 4 bases from J, the gap between germline ends came to 12 bases. The CDR3 runs to 15 residues. Looked up from germline, CDR1 is MNHEY and CDR2 is SVGAGI.

Turning to this clone: Other DNA sequences in this sample translate to the same CDR3. V is TRBV5-6 and J is TRBJ2-2; D may correspond to TRBD1 or TRBD2 (5 bases each). The CDR3 runs 15 residues. Germline CDR1 SGHDT, CDR2 YYEEEE. The V end lost 0 bases, the J end lost 3 bases, and 9 bases lay between the germline ends. The CDR3 reads CASSLVQGDTGELFF. CDR3 DNA sequence: TGTGCCAGCAGCTTGGTCCAGGGAGACACCGGGGAGCTGTTTTTT.

This clone was recorded a few times. V gene TRBV6-6 combines with J gene TRBJ1-2; unclear D gene. This CDR3 spans 12 amino acids. Germline loops: CDR1 MNHNY, CDR2 SVGAGI (reference sequence). Trimming removed 3 bases at V and 4 bases at J, with 6 bases between. CDR3 region: CASSYTAYGYTF. CDR3 DNA sequence: TGTGCCAGCAGTTATACTGCCTATGGCTACACCTTC.

The CDR3 DNA reads TGCGCCAGCAGCACCGGGACAGGCGATCAGCCCCAGCATTTT. The encoded protein is CASSTGTGDQPQHF. The chain recombines TRBV5-1 with TRBJ1-5, with 8 bases identical to TRBD1. The CDR3 is made up of 14 amino acids. V lost 4 bases, J lost 5 bases, and 5 bases stayed unmatched. The germline CDR1 and CDR2 sequences are SGHRS and YFSETQ.

V is TRBV7-8 and J is TRBJ2-2; D unclear. CDR3 length: 17 amino acids. Trimming removed 0 bases at V and 3 bases at J, with 14 bases between. Per germline, CDR1 SGHVS and CDR2 FQNEAQ. CDR3 sequence reads: CASSLASWFPDTGELFF. Here the CDR3 DNA reads TGTGCCAGCAGCTTAGCGTCGTGGTTTCCGGACACCGGGGAGCTGTTTTTT. The whole variable domain, remainder taken from reference TRBV7-8 and TRBJ2-2, is GAGVSQSPRYKVAKRGQDVALRCDPISGHVSLFWYQQALGQGPEFLTYFQNEAQLDKSGLPSDRFFAERPEGSVSTLKIQRTQQEDSAVYLCASSLASWFPDTGELFFGEGSRLTVL.

This chain links TRBV11-3 with TRBJ2-7; TRBD1 matches at 7 bases. The trim removed 1 base at V and 4 bases at J, leaving 1 base unmatched. The CDR3 totals 13 residues. The germline gives CDR1 SGHNT, CDR2 YENEEA. DNA of the CDR3: TGTGCCAGCAGCTTAGTACAGGGGTACGAGCAGTACTTC. Translated: CASSLVQGYEQYF.

V is TRBV7-9 and J is TRBJ2-3; no firm D call. The CDR3 runs 16 residues. Germline lookup yields CDR1 SEHNR and CDR2 FQNEAQ (reference sequence). V was trimmed by 1 base and J by 2 bases, leaving 13 bases between them. The chain's CDR3 is CASSLDGRSLTDTQYF. The CDR3 bases are TGTGCCAGCAGCTTAGATGGCAGGAGTCTCACAGATACGCAGTATTTT.

This clone was counted a few times. The gene calls are TRBV6-5 and TRBJ1-2; possibly TRBD1 for D (6 bases). CDR3 length: 14 amino acids. Germline values: CDR1 MNHEY, CDR2 SVGAGI. Trimming removed 6 bases at V and 8 bases at J, with 19 bases between. CDR3 region: CASRDGGAMAGYTF. CDR3 coding DNA: TGTGCCAGCAGGGACGGGGGGGCTATGGCCGGCTACACCTTC.

The chain joins TRBV4-1 to TRBJ2-6; D perhaps matches TRBD2 (5 bases). CDR3 length: 16 residues. V lost 4 bases and J 0 bases, leaving 10 bases between the germline ends. CDR1 MGHRA and CDR2 YSYEKL come from the germline V gene. The DNA for the CDR3 is TGCGCCAGCAGCCCCCCCGGGAACTCTGGGGCCAACGTCCTGACTTTC. Translated: CASSPPGNSGANVLTF.

The chain combines TRBV9 with TRBJ1-2, with D uncertain. V shed 3 bases and J shed 5 bases, with 14 bases lying between them. This CDR3 spans 14 amino acids. In germline, CDR1 is SGDLS, CDR2 YYNGEE. In nucleotides, the CDR3 is TGTGCCAGCAGCGGGACCGGGCCCCAGTATGGCTACACCTTC. This gives the protein CASSGTGPQYGYTF.

This clone was counted only a few times. The chain couples TRBV6-5 to TRBJ1-5; 11 nucleotides match TRBD1. Germline V lookup: CDR1 MNHEY, CDR2 SVGAGI. CDR3 length: 14 residues. The V gene end was trimmed by 6 bases and the J gene end by 9 bases; junction bases not matched to a gene: 7. The DNA for the CDR3 is TGTGCCAGCAGCCCGGGACAGGGGGAAGGGCCCCAGCATTTT. Translation gives CASSPGQGEGPQHF.

The rearrangement links TRBV11-1 to TRBJ2-7; TRBD1 matches at 8 bases. The CDR3 covers 15 residues. V dropped 2 bases and J dropped 5; count of bases not matched to a gene: 8. From germline, CDR1 is SGHAT and CDR2 FQDESV (reference sequence). This chain's CDR3 is CASSLLGSGGDEQYF. For the CDR3, the DNA is TGTGCCAGCAGCTTATTGGGTTCAGGGGGCGACGAGCAGTACTTC.

The CDR3 DNA reads as TGTGCCAGCACTCCCGGTCCGGGGGGTATCTACAATGAGCAGTTCTTC. Translated, it gives CASTPGPGGIYNEQFF. The chain has TRBV27 and TRBJ2-1, with 7 bases identical to TRBD2. The CDR3 is 16 amino acids. V shed 7 bases and J 3 bases; nucleotides not matched to a gene: 12. Germline loops: CDR1 MNHEY, CDR2 SMNVEV (reference sequence).

This chain connects TRBV10-3 to TRBJ1-4; D gene ambiguous. Per the germline V gene, CDR1 is ENHRY and CDR2 is SYGVKD. Trimming took 3 bases from V and 8 from J, leaving 13 bases between them. The CDR3 is 14 amino acids. The CDR3 region is CAISDVLSREKLFF. The CDR3 DNA follows: TGTGCCATCAGTGACGTCCTTTCACGGGAAAAACTGTTTTTT.

This sequence joins TRBV7-9 and TRBJ1-2; 7 bases fit TRBD1. This CDR3 is 14 amino acids long. After removal of 5 bases from V and 2 bases from J, the junction contained 5 bases not matched to a gene. From germline, CDR1 is SEHNR and CDR2 FQNEAQ (reference sequence). The CDR3 nucleotides read TGTGCCAGCAGCACCCGGACAGGCAACTATGGCTACACCTTC. Amino acid sequence: CASSTRTGNYGYTF.

This clone was picked up a small number of times. The V gene is TRBV28, the J gene TRBJ2-1; D uncertain. Germline V gene lookup returns CDR1 MDHEN and CDR2 SYDVKM. Deletions cut 7 bases from V and 6 bases from J, with 16 bases between. This CDR3 spans 14 amino acids. CDR3 region: CASTSSLVGNEQFF. CDR3 bases: TGTGCCAGCACCTCCTCCCTAGTAGGCAATGAGCAGTTCTTC.

This clone was seen only once. The genes are TRBV7-9 and TRBJ1-2; 8 bases line up with TRBD1. Per the germline V gene, CDR1 is SEHNR and CDR2 is FQNEAQ (reference sequence). The trim removed 2 bases at V and 4 bases at J, leaving 12 bases unmatched. The CDR3 loop spans 17 amino acids. CDR3 nucleotides: TGTGCCAGCAGCTTATTGGGCGGGACAGGACCTTCCTATGGCTACACCTTC. This gives the protein CASSLLGGTGPSYGYTF.

The chain carries TRBV11-3 and TRBJ2-1; D is uncertain. CDR1 is SGHNT, CDR2 YENEEA, per germline. Trimming cost V 5 bases and J 4 bases, with 6 bases left between them. This CDR3 spans 12 amino acids. The CDR3 DNA reads as TGTGCCAGCAGCGGCAGGTACAATGAGCAGTTCTTC. It translates to CASSGRYNEQFF.

This clone was observed a single time. The chain couples TRBV19 to TRBJ2-2; 9 bases align to TRBD1. Germline loops: CDR1 LNHDA, CDR2 SQIVND (reference sequence). V gave up 5 bases and J gave up 9 bases; unmatched junction bases: 16. The CDR3 has 17 residues. Here the CDR3 DNA reads TGTGCCAGTAGTCTTATAGGTGGGGACAGGGTGATGAGGGAGCTGTTTTTT. Translating it yields CASSLIGGDRVMRELFF.

This sequence joins TRBV6-1 and TRBJ1-2; TRBD1 is a possible D gene (5 bases). CDR3 size: 16 residues. The germline gives CDR1 MNHNS, CDR2 SASEGT. With 2 bases removed from V and 4 bases from J, the gap between germline ends came to 17 bases. The CDR3 here is CASSEYLSRERYGYTF. In DNA, the CDR3 is TGTGCCAGCAGTGAATATCTCTCCAGGGAGCGCTATGGCTACACCTTC.

V is TRBV5-8 and J is TRBJ2-1; D may be TRBD1 (5 bases). Germline lookup yields CDR1 SGHTS and CDR2 YDEGEE. The CDR3 totals 15 residues. The V and J ends lost 5 bases and 4 bases respectively, with 16 bases between them. CDR3 sequence (DNA): TGTGCCAGCAGTTTGACGACAGATGGGTACAATGAGCAGTTCTTC. Its protein is CASSLTTDGYNEQFF.

The gene calls are TRBV27 and TRBJ1-1; weak D call: TRBD1 (5 bases). Germline V lookup: CDR1 MNHEY, CDR2 SMNVEV (reference sequence). CDR3 length equals 14 residues. The V and J ends lost 5 bases and 1 base respectively, with 11 bases between them. The CDR3 sequence: CASSAGTGNTEAFF. CDR3 DNA sequence: TGTGCCAGCAGTGCCGGGACCGGGAACACTGAAGCTTTCTTT.

This clone occurred a few times. The gene calls are TRBV7-9 and TRBJ1-1; D remains ambiguous. V was shortened by 2 bases and J by 1 base, with 5 bases between the two germline ends. Germline V lookup: CDR1 SEHNR, CDR2 FQNEAQ (reference sequence). The CDR3 totals 13 residues. The CDR3 region is CASSLQGNTEAFF. The DNA for the CDR3 is TGTGCCAGCAGCTTACAAGGGAACACTGAAGCTTTCTTT.